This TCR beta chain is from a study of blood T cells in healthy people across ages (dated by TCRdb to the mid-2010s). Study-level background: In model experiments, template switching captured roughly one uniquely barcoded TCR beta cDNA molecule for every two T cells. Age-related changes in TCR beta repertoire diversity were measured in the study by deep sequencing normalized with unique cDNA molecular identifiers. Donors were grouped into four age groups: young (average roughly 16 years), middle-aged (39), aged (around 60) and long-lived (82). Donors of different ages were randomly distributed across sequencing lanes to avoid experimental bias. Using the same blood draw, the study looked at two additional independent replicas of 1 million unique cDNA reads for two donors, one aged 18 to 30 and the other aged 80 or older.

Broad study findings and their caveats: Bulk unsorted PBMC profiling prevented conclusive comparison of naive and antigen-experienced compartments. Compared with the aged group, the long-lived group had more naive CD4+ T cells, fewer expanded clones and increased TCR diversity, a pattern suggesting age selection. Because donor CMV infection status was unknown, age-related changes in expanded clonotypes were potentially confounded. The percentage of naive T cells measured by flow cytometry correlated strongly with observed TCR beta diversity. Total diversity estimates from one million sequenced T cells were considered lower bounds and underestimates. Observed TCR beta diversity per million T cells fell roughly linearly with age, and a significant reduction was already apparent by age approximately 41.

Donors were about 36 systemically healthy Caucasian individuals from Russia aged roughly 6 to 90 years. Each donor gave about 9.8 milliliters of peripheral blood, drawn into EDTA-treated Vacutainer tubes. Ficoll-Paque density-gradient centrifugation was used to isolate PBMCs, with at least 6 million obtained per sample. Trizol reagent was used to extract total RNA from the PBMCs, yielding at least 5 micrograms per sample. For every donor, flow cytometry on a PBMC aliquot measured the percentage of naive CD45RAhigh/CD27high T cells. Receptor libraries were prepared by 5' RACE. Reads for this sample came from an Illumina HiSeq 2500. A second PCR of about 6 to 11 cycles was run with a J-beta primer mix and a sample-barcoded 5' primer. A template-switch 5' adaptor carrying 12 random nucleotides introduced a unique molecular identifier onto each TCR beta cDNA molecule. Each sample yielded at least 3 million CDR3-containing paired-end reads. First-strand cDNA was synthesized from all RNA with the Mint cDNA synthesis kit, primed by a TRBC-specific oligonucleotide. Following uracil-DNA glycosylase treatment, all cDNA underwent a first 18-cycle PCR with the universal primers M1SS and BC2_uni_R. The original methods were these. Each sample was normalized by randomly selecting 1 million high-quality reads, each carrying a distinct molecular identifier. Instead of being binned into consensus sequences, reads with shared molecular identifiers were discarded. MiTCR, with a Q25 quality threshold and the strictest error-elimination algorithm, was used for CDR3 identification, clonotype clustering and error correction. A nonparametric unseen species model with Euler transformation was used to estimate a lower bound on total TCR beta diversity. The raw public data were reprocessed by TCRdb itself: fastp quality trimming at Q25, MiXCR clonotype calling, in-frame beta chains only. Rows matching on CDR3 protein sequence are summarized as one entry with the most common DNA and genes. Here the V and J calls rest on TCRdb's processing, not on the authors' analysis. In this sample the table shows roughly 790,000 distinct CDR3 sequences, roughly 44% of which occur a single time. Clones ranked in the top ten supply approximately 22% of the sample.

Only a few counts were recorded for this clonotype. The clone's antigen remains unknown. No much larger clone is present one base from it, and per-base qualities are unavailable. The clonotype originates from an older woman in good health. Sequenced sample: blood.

The CDR3 reads as follows: CASSYFNQPQHF. At the DNA level, the sequence is TGTGCCAGCAGTTACTTCAATCAGCCCCAGCATTTT. Recombination connected TRBV6-2 or TRBV6-3 to TRBJ1-5; the D gene is unclear. Trimming removed 1 base from V and 3 bases from J, leaving 1 base between the germline ends. The CDR3, cysteine through phenylalanine, is 12 amino acids long. CDR3 DNA only is kept here, 36 bases in frame from base 1. The germline V gene specifies MNHEY as CDR1 and SVGEGT as CDR2.